This T cell receptor (beta chain) originates from a study of radiation and T cells in renal cell carcinoma. Points from the study as a whole: From baseline, blood top tumor clonotypes peaked at 2 weeks post-radiation. Pretreatment tumor biopsies were lacking, so baseline clonotypes are unknown.

Measured with immunoSEQ multiplex PCR; TCRdb has only the in-frame clones, and not every one. The sample yields roughly 140,000 clones, about 87% seen once. The CDR3 is made up of 15 amino acids. V was cut by 0 bases and J by 3 bases, with 11 bases left in between. Looked up from germline, CDR1 is MGHRA and CDR2 is YSYEKL. Noted time point: blood 2 weeks post-SBRT. Treatment given: 15 Gy SBRT to primary tumor, nephrectomy 4 weeks later. After SBRT, blood was collected at 2 and 4 weeks, plus baseline. Worth noting for this clone: Its cognate antigen is unknown.

Sequences were derived from blood, sampled from a patient whose treatment included radiotherapy and nephrectomy. The sequence came from a woman in her fifties or sixties with renal cell carcinoma. The rearrangement links TRBV4-1 to TRBJ1-2, with D unresolved. The CDR3 reads CASSQEGRNHYGYTF. CDR3 DNA sequence: TGCGCCAGCAGCCAAGAAGGACGAAACCACTATGGCTACACCTTC.